This TCR beta chain was captured by sequencing in a study of T cell responses to AZD1222 COVID-19 vaccine. Study summary: Pooled samples include second doses given at about 4 or 12 weeks. Overall study results and limits: Only after the peak T cell response were repertoires sampled. Among the donors, most were white British and more were female, and clonal diversity was possibly underestimated. Spike-specific TCR breadth and depth both grew after two AZD1222 doses.

Assay: immunoSEQ multiplex PCR; the TCRdb copy retains only in-frame clones and omits some. The profile shows some 110,000 clones, about 92% of them singletons. A few counts support this clone. Its antigen is as yet unknown. This receptor was obtained from an adult in good health. The sequencing used peripheral blood, collected on day 0 of AZD1222 vaccination.

The CDR3 nucleotides are TGTGCCAGCAAAGGGGATGTCAGTCAGCCCCAGCATTTT. Translation gives CASKGDVSQPQHF. The rearrangement links TRBV28 to TRBJ1-5; a possible D gene is TRBD1 (5 bases). V was cut by 7 bases and J by 6 bases, with 13 bases left in between. CDR3 length equals 13 residues. CDR1 and CDR2 from the germline V gene are MDHEN and SYDVKM. Full variable domain (missing parts from reference TRBV28 and TRBJ1-5): DVKVTQSSRYLVKRTGEKVFLECVQDMDHENMFWYRQDPGLGLRLIYFSYDVKMKEKGDIPEGYSVSREKKERFSLILESASTNQTSMYLCASKGDVSQPQHFGDGTRLSIL.